The 28 T cell receptor beta chains reported below all come from one sample, sequenced in a study of control samples from healthy donors and cancer patients. Assay: immunoSEQ multiplex PCR; the TCRdb copy retains only in-frame clones and omits some. The sample yields about 160,000 clones, around 93% seen once. The sample comprised blood. These receptors were obtained from a woman in her sixties or seventies in good health.

J is TRBJ1-4 and V is TRBV30; 10 bases line up with TRBD1. Trimming at V came to 2 bases and at J to 4 bases, leaving 4 bases not matched to a gene. This CDR3 region has 15 residues. Germline V gives CDR1 GTSNPN, CDR2 SVGIG (reference sequence). In DNA form, the CDR3 reads TGTGCCTGGAGTAGCGGACAGGGGGTTAATGAAAAACTGTTTTTT. Its translation is CAWSSGQGVNEKLFF.

The rearrangement links TRBV5-1 to TRBJ1-2; 9 bases agree with TRBD1. The V segment lost 4 bases and the J segment 3 bases; nucleotides outside the gene matches: 4. The length of the CDR3 is 14 residues. Germline assignment: CDR1 SGHRS and CDR2 YFSETQ. Written as DNA, the CDR3 is TGCGCCAGCAGCACGAGGACAGGGGACTATGGCTACACCTTC. This encodes CASSTRTGDYGYTF.

V is TRBV12-1 and J is TRBJ2-3. TRBV12-1 is flagged as a pseudogene. This CDR3 contains 15 residues. CDR3 DNA: TGTGCCAGCAGCTTCACCCTCACGAGCACAGATACGCAGTATTTT. Protein product: CASSFTLTSTDTQYF.

The chain couples TRBV29-1 to TRBJ1-2, with a weak D call TRBD1 (5 bases). This CDR3 has 14 amino acids. The germline V gene has CDR1 SQVTM and CDR2 ANQGSEA. Deletions cut 1 base from V and 8 bases from J, with 17 bases between. CDR3 DNA: TGCAGCGTTGAAGTCATCCAGGACCGGGGGGGCTACACCTTC. The encoded protein is CSVEVIQDRGGYTF.

This chain joins TRBV11-2 and TRBJ2-2; the match to TRBD1 covers 10 bases. CDR1 and CDR2 (germline): SGHAT, FQNNGV. CDR3 length: 15 residues. Trimming cost V 4 bases and J 1 base; bases outside gene matches: 0. CDR3 nucleotide sequence: TGTGCCAGCAGCTGGGACAGGGGGAACACCGGGGAGCTGTTTTTT. Translating it yields CASSWDRGNTGELFF.

The chain links TRBV7-3 to TRBJ1-4; no definite D call. The CDR3 extends over 11 amino acids. In germline, CDR1 is SGHTA, CDR2 FQGTGA. V was trimmed by 1 base and J by 6 bases, leaving 0 bases between them. The CDR3 spells CASSLNEKLFF. For the CDR3, the DNA is TGTGCCAGCAGCTTAAATGAAAAACTGTTTTTT.

The rearrangement uses TRBV27 and TRBJ2-5; weak D call: TRBD1 (6 bases). CDR3 size: 14 residues. Trimming took off 4 bases at V and 0 bases at J, with 9 bases between the two ends. In germline, CDR1 is MNHEY, CDR2 SMNVEV (reference sequence). The CDR3 is CASSSDRYQETQYF. CDR3 DNA: TGTGCCAGCAGTTCAGACAGGTACCAAGAGACCCAGTACTTC.

The chain combines TRBV7-9 with TRBJ1-1; D ambiguous. The germline gives CDR1 SEHNR, CDR2 FQNEAQ (reference sequence). V was clipped by 2 bases and J by 11 bases, with 18 bases between them. This CDR3 spans 14 amino acids. The CDR3 sequence is CASSLILRFPWAFF. CDR3 DNA: TGTGCCAGCAGCTTAATCCTCCGGTTTCCATGGGCTTTCTTT.

This sequence joins TRBV19 and TRBJ1-1; no clear D. The CDR3 length is 14 residues. CDR1 LNHDA and CDR2 SQIVND come from the germline V gene (reference sequence). Trimming left V 5 bases short and J 12 bases short, with 22 bases between. The CDR3 DNA follows: TGTGCCAGTAGTTCGGACGGGGTAGCTCAATTTACTTTCTTT. Translated: CASSSDGVAQFTFF.

The chain carries TRBV2 and TRBJ2-1, with 9 bases fitting TRBD2. CDR3 length: 16 residues. The germline gives CDR1 SNHLY, CDR2 FYNNEI. With 5 bases clipped from V and 9 bases from J, the junction kept 14 bases outside the gene matches. The CDR3 reads CASSTAWAGGPGEQFF. CDR3 coding DNA: TGTGCCAGCAGTACCGCGTGGGCGGGGGGGCCTGGTGAGCAGTTCTTC. The full variable domain, in which reference TRBV2 and TRBJ2-1 provide the parts outside the CDR3, is EPEVTQTPSHQVTQMGQEVILRCVPISNHLYFYWYRQILGQKVEFLVSFYNNEISEKSEIFDDQFSVERPDGSNFTLKIRSTKLEDSAMYFCASSTAWAGGPGEQFFGPGTRLTVL.

The chain employs TRBV7-2 and TRBJ1-3; D is undetermined. V was cut by 5 bases and J by 4 bases, with 12 bases left in between. Looked up from germline, CDR1 is SGHTA and CDR2 is FQGNSA. There are 14 residues in the CDR3. In nucleotides, the CDR3 is TGTGCCAGCAGCCCTCACAGTATAGGAAACACCATATATTTT. This encodes CASSPHSIGNTIYF.

This clone was recorded many times. The chain combines TRBV12-3 or TRBV12-4 with TRBJ1-5; D not resolved. V dropped 5 bases and J dropped 4 bases, with 9 bases sitting between them. This CDR3 is 13 amino acids long. In nucleotides, the CDR3 is TGTGCCAGCAGTGACAACTTTAATCAGCCCCAGCATTTT. It codes for CASSDNFNQPQHF.

The chain carries TRBV3-1 (or the pseudogene TRBV3-2) and TRBJ2-5; 9 bases match TRBD1. CDR3 size: 15 residues. The V segment lost 4 bases and the J segment 5 bases; nucleotides outside the gene matches: 8. Germline V gives CDR1 LGHDT, CDR2 YNNKEL (reference sequence). CDR3 bases: TGTGCCAGCAGCCTTCGGACAGGGGATCAGGAGACCCAGTACTTC. Translated, it gives CASSLRTGDQETQYF.

CDR3 region: CASSSSAGNYNSPLHF. DNA of the CDR3: TGTGCCAGTAGTTCGAGCGCAGGCAACTATAATTCACCCCTCCACTTT. This chain joins TRBV19 and TRBJ1-6; no reliable D call. The CDR3 loop spans 16 amino acids. Germline V CDR1 and CDR2: LNHDA, SQIVND (reference sequence). The germline V and J ends were trimmed by 5 bases and 3 bases, with 14 bases remaining between them.

The chain recombines TRBV24-1 with TRBJ2-3; tentative D call: TRBD1 (5 bases). Trimming shortened V by 0 bases and J by 5 bases, and 5 bases separated the two germline ends. The CDR3 has 13 residues. From germline, CDR1 is KGHDR and CDR2 SFDVKD. The chain's CDR3 is CATSDLQGDTQYF. CDR3 DNA sequence: TGTGCCACCAGTGATTTGCAGGGAGATACGCAGTATTTT.

CDR3 DNA: TGTGCCAGCAGTGAACCTCCTCGCGTTAAGGGGAGGGAGACCCAGTACTTC. This translates into CASSEPPRVKGRETQYF. The chain links TRBV25-1 to TRBJ2-5, with D possibly matching TRBD2 (6 bases). The CDR3 spans 17 residues. Germline lookup yields CDR1 MGHDK and CDR2 SYGVNS. The germline V and J ends were trimmed by 2 bases and 5 bases, with 21 bases remaining between them.

The chain has TRBV5-1 and TRBJ1-5, with 10 bases identical to TRBD1. Germline CDR1 and CDR2: SGHRS and YFSETQ. V lost 4 bases, J lost 7 bases, and 5 bases stayed unmatched. This CDR3 contains 14 residues. CDR3 residues: CASSIGTGEQPQHF. For the CDR3, the DNA is TGCGCCAGCAGCATTGGGACAGGGGAGCAGCCCCAGCATTTT.

This clone was detected ten times or more. CDR3: CASSSGTDFMNTEAFF. CDR3 DNA sequence: TGTGCCAGCAGTTCCGGGACAGACTTCATGAACACTGAAGCTTTCTTT. The V and J genes are TRBV6-2 or TRBV6-3 and TRBJ1-1; 7 bases line up with TRBD1. The V gene end was trimmed by 4 bases and the J gene end by 0 bases; junction bases not matched to a gene: 8. The germline gives CDR1 MNHEY, CDR2 SVGEGT. The CDR3 is made up of 16 amino acids.

This sequence joins TRBV3-1 (or the pseudogene TRBV3-2) and TRBJ1-6; 10 bases are a match to TRBD1. CDR1 is LGHDT and CDR2 is YNNKEL in the germline V gene (reference sequence). J gave up 6 bases and V 2 bases, and 1 base lay outside the gene matches. This CDR3 region has 15 residues. Here the CDR3 reads CASSQRTGGNSPLHF. As DNA, the CDR3 is TGTGCCAGCAGCCAAAGGACAGGGGGTAATTCACCCCTCCACTTT.

The CDR3 nucleotides read TGTGCCAGCAGCTTACCGGGACAGCATGCTGGAAACACCATATATTTT. It codes for CASSLPGQHAGNTIYF. The chain is built from TRBV11-1 and TRBJ1-3; TRBD1 agrees at 7 bases. J was trimmed by 2 bases and V by 2 bases; bases with no gene match: 6. In germline, CDR1 is SGHAT, CDR2 FQDESV (reference sequence). The length of the CDR3 is 16 residues. Filled out from reference TRBV11-1 and TRBJ1-3, the complete variable domain reads EAEVAQSPRYKITEKSQAVAFWCDPISGHATLYWYRQILGQGPELLVQFQDESVVDDSQLPKDRFSAERLKGVDSTLKIQPAELGDSAMYLCASSLPGQHAGNTIYFGEGSWLTVV.

Concerning this clone: A junction end diverges from the germline sequence, so it may reflect a read error. The rearrangement links TRBV6-5 to TRBJ1-1, with unresolved D. This CDR3 region has 16 residues. Germline values: CDR1 MNHEY, CDR2 SVGAGI. DNA for the CDR3: TGTGCCAGCAGTAACTCCCGAGCCCTTACGAACACTGAAGCTTTCTTT. Protein: CASSNSRALTNTEAFF.

The chain joins TRBV9 to TRBJ1-5; D call uncertain. Trimming pared 3 bases from V and 3 bases from J, leaving 7 bases between. This CDR3 has 13 residues. Germline lookup yields CDR1 SGDLS and CDR2 YYNGEE. CDR3 nucleotide sequence: TGTGCCAGCAGCGCCGGGGACAATCAGCCCCAGCATTTT. It is translated as CASSAGDNQPQHF.

V and J are TRBV5-1 and TRBJ1-2; D gene uncertain. This CDR3 has 13 amino acids. The germline V and J ends were trimmed by 4 bases and 4 bases, with 11 bases remaining between them. CDR1 and CDR2 (germline): SGHRS, YFSETQ. The CDR3 reads CASSPTSLYGYTF. In DNA form, the CDR3 reads TGCGCCAGCAGCCCTACAAGTCTCTATGGCTACACCTTC. Together with reference TRBV5-1 and TRBJ1-2, the CDR3 gives the full variable domain: KAGVTQTPRYLIKTRGQQVTLSCSPISGHRSVSWYQQTPGQGLQFLFEYFSETQRNKGNFPGRFSGRQFSNSRSEMNVSTLELGDSALYLCASSPTSLYGYTFGSGTRLTVV.

This clone is a singleton in its sample. CDR3 sequence (DNA): TGTGCCAGCAGCAAAGGGGACAGGGAGCGCGGAAACACCATATATTTT. Encoded protein: CASSKGDRERGNTIYF. V and J are TRBV21-1 and TRBJ1-3; TRBD1, the table's D call, lacks a check against the DNA. TRBV21-1 is annotated as a pseudogene. The CDR3 is 16 amino acids.

The rearrangement uses TRBV3-1 (or the pseudogene TRBV3-2) and TRBJ1-4, with D maybe TRBD1 (5 bases). V was cut by 2 bases and J by 7 bases, with 20 bases left in between. Germline CDR1 LGHDT, CDR2 YNNKEL (reference sequence). The CDR3 has 17 residues. Here the CDR3 DNA reads TGTGCCAGCAGCCAATCAAACCGGGGGGTAGAGAGTGAAAAACTGTTTTTT. Amino acids: CASSQSNRGVESEKLFF.

The genes are TRBV12-5 and TRBJ1-5; no clear D gene. Germline-derived CDR1 and CDR2 are LGHNT and FRNRAP. The V end was cut by 1 base, the J end by 5 bases, with 3 bases between. The CDR3 sequence is 12 residues long. CDR3 bases: TGTGCTAGTGGTTTGGAGTATCAGCCCCAGCATTTT. Its protein is CASGLEYQPQHF.

This clone was observed once. The chain uses TRBV6-4 and TRBJ2-5; TRBD2 aligns across 8 bases. The junction had 3 bases not matched to a gene; V was cut back by 5 bases and J by 4 bases. This CDR3 spans 13 amino acids. Germline CDR1 reads MRHNA; CDR2 reads SNTAGT. CDR3: CASSPGRGETQYF. The CDR3 bases are TGTGCCAGCAGTCCCGGGAGGGGAGAGACCCAGTACTTC.

The J gene is TRBJ2-3, the V gene TRBV19, with D possibly being TRBD2 (5 bases). V lost 1 base to trimming and J lost 1 base, with 9 bases between them. Germline V gene lookup returns CDR1 LNHDA and CDR2 SQIVND (reference sequence). This CDR3 is built from 15 residues. CDR3 sequence: CASSIAGYGTDTQYF. CDR3 in DNA: TGTGCCAGTAGTATAGCGGGGTACGGCACAGATACGCAGTATTTT.